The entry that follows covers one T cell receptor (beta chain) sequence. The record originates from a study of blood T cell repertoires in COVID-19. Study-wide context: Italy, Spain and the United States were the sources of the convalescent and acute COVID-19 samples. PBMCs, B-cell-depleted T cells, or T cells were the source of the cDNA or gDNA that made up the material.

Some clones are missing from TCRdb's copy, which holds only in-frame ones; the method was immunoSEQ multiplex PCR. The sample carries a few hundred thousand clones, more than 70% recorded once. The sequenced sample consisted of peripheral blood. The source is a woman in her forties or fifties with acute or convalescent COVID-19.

The DNA of the CDR3 is TGTGCCAGCAGCCAACTAAACAGCCTATATGGCTACACCTTC. Residues: CASSQLNSLYGYTF. The V and J genes are TRBV3-1 (or the pseudogene TRBV3-2) and TRBJ1-2; unclear D gene. The CDR3 runs 14 residues. The germline V gene has CDR1 LGHDT and CDR2 YNNKEL (reference sequence). V lost 2 bases to trimming and J lost 5 bases, with 12 bases between them.